The 21 T cell receptor beta chains in this list originate from one sample, sequenced in a study of CD8 T cells in ankylosing spondylitis (dated by TCRdb to between 2016 and 2019). The method behind the library was 5' RACE. Reads for this sample came from an Illumina HiSeq 2500. TCRdb applied fastp at Q25 and MiXCR to the public reads, then kept only in-frame beta chains. Rows with one shared CDR3 protein collapse into an entry with the most common genes and DNA. The sample table holds about 130,000 distinct CDR3 sequences, of which 6.5% to 9% were seen once. Together, the top ten hold less than 15% of the sample. Sequencing used blood, either unsorted or a sorted T cell fraction (not recorded which). Receptors were obtained from a male donor with ankylosing spondylitis or in good health (not recorded which).

In its sample, this clonotype was seen many times. CDR3 region: CSARDRVGEKLFF. Written as DNA, the CDR3 is TGCAGTGCCAGGGACAGGGTTGGCGAAAAACTGTTTTTT. The V and J genes are TRBV20-1 and TRBJ1-4; TRBD1 matches at 9 bases. The germline CDR1 and CDR2 sequences are DFQATT and SNEGSKA (reference sequence). The junction had 7 bases not matched to a gene; V was cut back by 6 bases and J by 8 bases. The CDR3 is 13 amino acids.

This clonotype came up many times. Compared with germline, one end of the junction differs, possibly owing to a read error. The gene calls are TRBV7-7 and TRBJ2-1, with 11 bases fitting TRBD2. This CDR3 spans 14 amino acids. Looked up from germline, CDR1 is SSHAT and CDR2 is FNYEAQ (reference sequence). The CDR3 sequence is CASSLAGGPNEQFF. CDR3 coding DNA: TGTGCTAGCAGCTTAGCGGGAGGGCCGAATGAGCAGTTCTTC. The whole variable domain, filled in from reference TRBV7-7 and TRBJ2-1, reads GAGVSQSPRYKVTKRGQDVTLRCDPISSHATLYWYQQALGQGPEFLTYFNYEAQPDKSGLPSDRFSAERPEGSISTLTIQRTEQRDSAMYRCASSLAGGPNEQFFGPGTRLTVL.

At least ten counts were recorded for this clonotype. CDR3 in amino acids: CASSQVFERPTYEQYF. The CDR3 DNA follows: TGTGCCAGCAGCCAAGTCTTTGAGCGGCCTACCTACGAGCAGTACTTC. The chain combines TRBV3-1 with TRBJ2-7, with a weak D call TRBD2 (5 bases). Germline V lookup: CDR1 LGHDT, CDR2 YNNKEL (reference sequence). V was shortened by 1 base and J by 2 bases, with 15 bases between the two germline ends. The CDR3 is 16 residues long.

This clonotype appeared many times. The chain combines TRBV30 with TRBJ1-1, with a weak D call TRBD1 (5 bases). This CDR3 region has 11 residues. From germline, CDR1 is GTSNPN and CDR2 SVGIG (reference sequence). V shed 5 bases and J shed 5 bases, with 9 bases lying between them. The CDR3 protein is CAWSGRTEAFF. The CDR3 coding sequence is TGTGCCTGGTCGGGACGGACTGAAGCTTTCTTT.

This clonotype was recorded many times. The V call is TRBV12-3 or TRBV12-4, the J call TRBJ2-5, with 12 bases that match TRBD2. The CDR3 is 14 amino acids. Trimming took 5 bases from V and 5 from J; bases not matched to a gene: 3. The CDR3 DNA follows: TGTGCCAGCAGTACTAGCGGGGGGTGGGAGACCCAGTACTTC. Translation: CASSTSGGWETQYF.

The table lists this clonotype with many counts. The chain uses TRBV20-1 and TRBJ2-7, with 7 bases identical to TRBD1. The CDR3 covers 14 residues. Germline CDR1 is DFQATT and CDR2 is SNEGSKA (reference sequence). Germline trimming cut 5 bases from V and 4 bases from J; bases unmatched to any gene: 11. The CDR3 protein is CSAGTGTAIYEQYF. CDR3 coding DNA: TGCAGTGCTGGTACCGGGACAGCAATTTACGAGCAGTACTTC.

This sequence joins TRBV6-2 or TRBV6-3 and TRBJ2-7, with a tentative D call TRBD1 (6 bases). Trimming cost V 6 bases and J 2 bases, with 14 bases left between them. The germline V gene has CDR1 MNHEY and CDR2 SVGEGT. CDR3 length equals 14 residues. For the CDR3, the DNA is TGTGCCAGCAGCTCCGACAGGTCTCCCTACGAGCAGTACTTC. It translates to CASSSDRSPYEQYF.

This clonotype was seen ten or more times. This chain uses TRBV12-3 or TRBV12-4 with TRBJ2-1; D remains ambiguous. This CDR3 spans 10 amino acids. V was shortened by 6 bases and J by 5 bases, with 2 bases between the two germline ends. This CDR3 reads CASRHNEQFF. In DNA, the CDR3 is TGTGCCAGCAGGCACAATGAGCAGTTCTTC.

This clonotype has ten or more counts. This chain uses TRBV20-1 with TRBJ2-5; 11 bases align to TRBD2. The junction had 11 bases not matched to a gene; V was cut back by 3 bases and J by 5 bases. This CDR3 region has 16 residues. CDR1 DFQATT and CDR2 SNEGSKA come from the germline V gene (reference sequence). For the CDR3, the DNA is TGCAGTGCTAGCGTAGCTACTAGCGGGAGTCGGGAGACCCAGTACTTC. Amino acid sequence: CSASVATSGSRETQYF.

This clonotype was detected many times. DNA of the CDR3: TGTGCCAGCAGCTTAATGCAGGGATTCACCGGGGAGCTGTTTTTT. This gives the protein CASSLMQGFTGELFF. The chain is built from TRBV7-9 and TRBJ2-2; tentatively, D is TRBD1 (5 bases). From germline, CDR1 is SEHNR and CDR2 FQNEAQ (reference sequence). CDR3 length equals 15 residues. Trimming pared 2 bases from V and 4 bases from J, leaving 11 bases between. The full variable domain, with the rest looked up from reference TRBV7-9 and TRBJ2-2, is DTGVSQNPRHKITKRGQNVTFRCDPISEHNRLYWYRQTLGQGPEFLTYFQNEAQLEKSRLLSDRFSAERPKGSFSTLEIQRTEQGDSAMYLCASSLMQGFTGELFFGEGSRLTVL.

This clonotype was seen repeatedly, ten times or more. The chain uses TRBV27 and TRBJ1-2; D ambiguous. Germline lookup yields CDR1 MNHEY and CDR2 SMNVEV (reference sequence). V shed 5 bases and J shed 7 bases, with 14 bases lying between them. The CDR3 is 13 amino acids. As DNA, the CDR3 is TGTGCCAGCAGTACCACAAAACTCCGTGGCTACACCTTC. Encoded protein: CASSTTKLRGYTF.

The V and J genes are TRBV20-1 and TRBJ2-3; D may be TRBD2 (6 bases). From germline, CDR1 is DFQATT and CDR2 SNEGSKA (reference sequence). This CDR3 is 16 amino acids long. V lost 6 bases, J lost 4 bases, and 23 bases lay in between. The CDR3 sequence is CSAQIPFGGPSDTQYF. Here the CDR3 DNA reads TGCAGTGCCCAGATCCCTTTTGGAGGGCCGTCAGATACGCAGTATTTT.

This clonotype was recorded many times. The chain joins TRBV9 to TRBJ2-3; TRBD2 is a possible D gene (6 bases). The CDR3 sequence is 15 residues long. Per germline, CDR1 SGDLS and CDR2 YYNGEE. Trimming left V 0 bases short and J 2 bases short, with 10 bases between. The CDR3 reads CASSVVGDSTDTQYF. In DNA form, the CDR3 reads TGTGCCAGCAGCGTAGTAGGGGACTCCACAGATACGCAGTATTTT.

This clonotype has a count of ten or more. This CDR3 reads CASSYQQNYEQYF. The CDR3 coding sequence is TGCGCCAGCAGCTACCAGCAGAACTACGAGCAGTACTTC. V and J are TRBV5-1 and TRBJ2-7; D remains ambiguous. Germline CDR1 is SGHRS and CDR2 is YFSETQ. V lost 3 bases and J 3 bases, leaving 10 bases between the germline ends. The CDR3 covers 13 residues.

A note on this clonotype: An end of the junction does not agree with germline; a read error may underlie this. The chain links TRBV27 to TRBJ1-2, with TRBD1 as a possible D gene (6 bases). The CDR3 sequence is 14 residues long. Germline V gene data show CDR1 as MNHEY and CDR2 as SMNVEV (reference sequence). In DNA form, the CDR3 reads TGTGCCAGCAGTTCTACAACAGGGTACTATGGGTACCCCTTC. This translates into CASSSTTGYYGYPF.

This clonotype showed up many times. This sequence joins TRBV5-1 and TRBJ1-1; 8 positions match TRBD1. This CDR3 has 14 residues. The V segment lost 0 bases and the J segment 6 bases; nucleotides outside the gene matches: 4. Germline V gene data show CDR1 as SGHRS and CDR2 as YFSETQ. The CDR3 is CASSLGQGRSEAFF. The CDR3 DNA reads TGCGCCAGCAGCTTGGGACAGGGGCGCTCTGAAGCTTTCTTT.

This clonotype was seen repeatedly, ten times or more. The CDR3 nucleotides read TGCAGCGTTGATACAGGGAGAGGAGATACGCAGTATTTT. Translating it yields CSVDTGRGDTQYF. The chain carries TRBV29-1 and TRBJ2-3, with D perhaps matching TRBD1 (6 bases). V lost 3 bases and J 5 bases, leaving 12 bases between the germline ends. The germline gives CDR1 SQVTM, CDR2 ANQGSEA. This CDR3 is built from 13 residues.

As concerns this clonotype: This may be a read error, as it is one base from a much larger clone. The chain has TRBV18 and TRBJ2-5; D unresolved. The CDR3 runs to 12 residues. Germline lookup yields CDR1 KGHSH and CDR2 LQKENI. The CDR3, as DNA: TGTGCCAGCTCAGGAAACCACGAGACCCAGTACTTC. It encodes CASSGNHETQYF.

This clonotype was counted at least ten times. J is TRBJ2-1 and V is TRBV7-9; D gene uncertain. The V end was cut by 1 base, the J end by 6 bases, with 10 bases between. Germline V gives CDR1 SEHNR, CDR2 FQNEAQ (reference sequence). The CDR3 contains 14 residues. The CDR3 region is CASSLGAGFNEQFF. The CDR3 DNA is TGTGCCAGCAGCTTAGGAGCAGGCTTCAATGAGCAGTTCTTC.

For this clonotype: A much larger clone differs by one base, so this may be a read error. This chain joins TRBV7-8 and TRBJ1-1; no clear D. V lost 1 base to trimming and J lost 11 bases, with 11 bases between them. There are 12 residues in the CDR3. Germline loops: CDR1 SGHVS, CDR2 FQNEAQ. As DNA, the CDR3 is TGTGCCAGCAGCTTAGGCGGACCCTGGGCTTTCTTT. It specifies CASSLGGPWAFF.

In its sample, this clonotype was seen many times. This rearrangement joins TRBV5-4 to TRBJ1-1, with 8 bases identical to TRBD1. The CDR3 loop spans 16 amino acids. Germline-derived CDR1 and CDR2 are SGHNT and YYREEE (reference sequence). V lost 7 bases and J lost 5; bases outside the gene matches: 16. CDR3 sequence reads: CASGSEANRGGTEAFF. The CDR3 coding sequence is TGTGCCAGCGGATCGGAAGCGAACAGGGGGGGGACTGAAGCTTTCTTT.